These 28 T cell receptor beta chains were sequenced from one sample in a study of CDR3 diversity in severe acne. MiXCR, applied by TCRdb to the PCR reads, yields one record per CDR3 protein. Here the sample spans almost 85,000 distinct CDR3 sequences, about 54% being singletons. Material: blood. The receptors shown here come from a male donor in good health, without acne.

This clonotype was detected a few times. This chain connects TRBV7-8 to TRBJ2-6; weak D call: TRBD2 (5 bases). The CDR3 consists of 15 residues. V lost 4 bases to trimming and J lost 4 bases, with 11 bases between them. Per the germline V gene, CDR1 is SGHVS and CDR2 is FQNEAQ. The DNA of the CDR3 is TGTGCCAGCAGCTCCGAGGGAAGAGGGGCCAACGTCCTGACTTTC. The encoded protein is CASSSEGRGANVLTF. Variable domain in full (rest from reference TRBV7-8 and TRBJ2-6): GAGVSQSPRYKVAKRGQDVALRCDPISGHVSLFWYQQALGQGPEFLTYFQNEAQLDKSGLPSDRFFAERPEGSVSTLKIQRTQQEDSAVYLCASSSEGRGANVLTFGAGSRLTVL.

Concerning this clonotype: The DNA is omitted, as the CDR3 cannot be located on it reliably, and the CDR3 follows TCRdb's listing. J is TRBJ2-5 and V is TRBV7-6; TRBD1, as called in the table, went unchecked against the DNA. Looked up from germline, CDR1 is SGHVS and CDR2 is FNYEAQ. The CDR3 is 21 amino acids long, termini counted. CDR3 sequence: CASSLTGSSEKLFFGSGTQYF.

This clonotype has at least ten counts. The gene calls are TRBV4-1 and TRBJ2-3; 8 nucleotides line up with TRBD2. This CDR3 is 17 amino acids long. V lost 0 bases, J lost 3 bases, and 8 bases stayed unmatched. Germline CDR1 and CDR2: MGHRA and YSYEKL. The CDR3: CASSQDIEGLGTDTQYF. Here the CDR3 DNA reads TGCGCCAGCAGCCAAGATATTGAGGGACTAGGAACAGATACGCAGTATTTT.

Written as DNA, the CDR3 is TGTGCCAGCAGCCGGGGGGGGTCTCAGCCCCAGTACTTC. As protein: CASSRGGSQPQYF. V is TRBV7-2 and J is TRBJ2-5; 8 bases are shared with TRBD2. This CDR3 has 13 amino acids. Germline V gives CDR1 SGHTA, CDR2 FQGNSA. The junction had 8 bases not matched to a gene; V was cut back by 5 bases and J by 9 bases.

By sample fraction, this clonotype is medium-sized. The rearrangement uses TRBV20-1 and TRBJ2-7; 7 positions match TRBD1. This CDR3 spans 12 amino acids. The ends lost 5 bases at V and 2 bases at J; junction bases unmatched: 3. Germline V lookup: CDR1 DFQATT, CDR2 SNEGSKA (reference sequence). The CDR3 DNA is TGCAGTGCTCGGGACAGAACCTACGAGCAGTACTTC. Translated: CSARDRTYEQYF.

V gene TRBV19 combines with J gene TRBJ1-2; no definite D call. The germline CDR1 and CDR2 sequences are LNHDA and SQIVND (reference sequence). Trimming cost V 6 bases and J 6 bases, with 14 bases left between them. The CDR3 contains 13 residues. CDR3 sequence reads: CASSEVGTDGYTF. In DNA form, the CDR3 reads TGTGCCAGTAGCGAGGTCGGAACGGATGGCTACACCTTC.

This clonotype was detected many times. V usage is TRBV20-1 and J usage is TRBJ1-4; possibly TRBD1 for D (6 bases). This CDR3 region has 14 residues. The germline V and J ends were trimmed by 0 bases and 5 bases, with 10 bases remaining between them. Germline-derived CDR1 and CDR2 are DFQATT and SNEGSKA (reference sequence). The CDR3 coding sequence is TGCAGTGCTAGAGATCACAGGGTGAATGAAAAACTGTTTTTT. This encodes CSARDHRVNEKLFF.

As regards this clonotype: No conserved phenylalanine or tryptophan ends this CDR3, so it is likely a read error. No DNA is shown, since the ends of the CDR3 on it are uncertain; the CDR3 is the one TCRdb lists. The V and J genes are TRBV5-6 and TRBJ2-1; TRBD1 was called by the table and not checked on the DNA. The CDR3 totals 15 residues, both ends included. Germline V gene data show CDR1 as SGHDT and CDR2 as YYEEEE. The chain's CDR3 is CASSFGDRAYNEQLG.

There are many counts of this clonotype. This chain uses TRBV9 with TRBJ2-3; 12 bases agree with TRBD1. Looked up from germline, CDR1 is SGDLS and CDR2 is YYNGEE. This CDR3 region has 16 residues. Losses at the gene ends were 0 bases for V and 5 bases for J; bases not matched to a gene: 4. The CDR3 DNA follows: TGTGCCAGCAGCGTAGCGGGGACAGGGGGCGTAGATACGCAGTATTTT. Residues: CASSVAGTGGVDTQYF. Full variable domain (remainder filled in from reference TRBV9 and TRBJ2-3): DSGVTQTPKHLITATGQRVTLRCSPRSGDLSVYWYQQSLDQGLQFLIQYYNGEERAKGNILERFSAQQFPDLHSELNLSSLELGDSALYFCASSVAGTGGVDTQYFGPGTRLTVL.

V is TRBV7-3 and J is TRBJ2-5; TRBD1 aligns across 9 bases. Per germline, CDR1 SGHTA and CDR2 FQGTGA. This CDR3 comprises 15 residues. CDR3 sequence: CARARGQGGRETQYF. The CDR3 bases are TGTGCTAGAGCCCGGGGACAGGGAGGGCGAGAGACCCAGTACTTC.

The chain links TRBV12-3 or TRBV12-4 to TRBJ1-2; TRBD1 might be the D (5 bases). V lost 2 bases, J lost 7 bases, and 11 bases lay in between. This CDR3 contains 13 residues. CDR3 in amino acids: CASSLSQGRGYTF. Here the CDR3 DNA reads TGTGCCAGCAGTTTATCCCAGGGTCGTGGCTACACCTTC.

This chain joins TRBV7-9 and TRBJ2-3; 7 positions agree with TRBD2. CDR3 length equals 16 residues. Germline-derived CDR1 and CDR2 are SEHNR and FQNEAQ (reference sequence). The V gene end was trimmed by 1 base and the J gene end by 3 bases; junction bases not matched to a gene: 7. This CDR3 reads CASSLGGREETDTQYF. The CDR3 DNA follows: TGTGCCAGCAGCTTAGGGGGGAGGGAAGAAACAGATACGCAGTATTTT. The full variable domain, rest sourced from reference TRBV7-9 and TRBJ2-3, is DTGVSQNPRHKITKRGQNVTFRCDPISEHNRLYWYRQTLGQGPEFLTYFQNEAQLEKSRLLSDRFSAERPKGSFSTLEIQRTEQGDSAMYLCASSLGGREETDTQYFGPGTRLTVL.

This chain links TRBV18 with TRBJ2-3; tentative D call: TRBD1 (6 bases). The germline V gene has CDR1 KGHSH and CDR2 LQKENI. The CDR3 spans 15 residues. Trimming shortened V by 5 bases and J by 3 bases, and 15 bases separated the two germline ends. Here the CDR3 reads CASSTTGFGTDTQYF. Written as DNA, the CDR3 is TGTGCCAGCTCAACCACAGGGTTTGGGACAGATACGCAGTATTTT. Variable domain in full (rest from reference TRBV18 and TRBJ2-3): NAGVMQNPRHLVRRRGQEARLRCSPMKGHSHVYWYRQLPEEGLKFMVYLQKENIIDESGMPKERFSAEFPKEGPSILRIQQVVRGDSAAYFCASSTTGFGTDTQYFGPGTRLTVL.

This clonotype was seen at least ten times. This chain links TRBV7-9 with TRBJ2-7; tentatively, D is TRBD1 (5 bases). The germline V and J ends were trimmed by 3 bases and 2 bases, with 11 bases remaining between them. Looked up from germline, CDR1 is SEHNR and CDR2 is FQNEAQ (reference sequence). This CDR3 region has 14 residues. The CDR3 protein is CASSFLDSAYEQYF. The CDR3 DNA follows: TGTGCCAGCAGCTTTCTCGACAGCGCCTACGAGCAGTACTTC.

The genes are TRBV9 and TRBJ2-7; 12 nucleotides match TRBD2. Germline V gives CDR1 SGDLS, CDR2 YYNGEE. The CDR3 extends over 17 amino acids. The V gene end was trimmed by 1 base and the J gene end by 3 bases; junction bases not matched to a gene: 8. The CDR3 protein is CASSVSGLAGDGYEQYF. DNA of the CDR3: TGTGCCAGCAGCGTATCGGGACTAGCGGGCGACGGCTACGAGCAGTACTTC.

This clonotype was observed many times. The V and J genes are TRBV12-5 and TRBJ1-3; D is ambiguous. Germline V lookup: CDR1 LGHNT, CDR2 FRNRAP. The CDR3 is 13 residues long. V lost 6 bases and J lost 0, with 6 bases in between. CDR3 sequence reads: CASGYASGNTIYF. Here the CDR3 DNA reads TGTGCTAGTGGCTATGCCTCTGGAAACACCATATATTTT.

This clonotype was detected a few times. The gene calls are TRBV24-1 and TRBJ1-1; D gene unclear. V was trimmed by 3 bases and J by 6 bases, leaving 16 bases between them. Germline V gives CDR1 KGHDR, CDR2 SFDVKD. The CDR3 sequence is 15 residues long. Written as DNA, the CDR3 is TGTGCCACCAGTGATCCCCGGACCGCAAAAGCTGAAGCTTTCTTT. Its protein product is CATSDPRTAKAEAFF.

This clonotype has more than one count but fewer than ten. V and J are TRBV29-1 and TRBJ1-2; 9 bases fit TRBD1. The CDR3 is made up of 14 amino acids. Losses at the gene ends were 1 base for V and 4 bases for J; bases not matched to a gene: 4. In germline, CDR1 is SQVTM, CDR2 ANQGSEA. CDR3 nucleotides: TGCAGCGTTGAAGGGTTGGGACAGGGCTATGGCTACACCTTC. This sequence encodes CSVEGLGQGYGYTF.

This clonotype was recorded a few times. The rearrangement uses TRBV6-1 and TRBJ1-2, with D maybe TRBD1 (5 bases). V was cut by 4 bases and J by 0 bases, with 15 bases left in between. This CDR3 spans 16 amino acids. Per germline, CDR1 MNHNS and CDR2 SASEGT. CDR3 residues: CASSVIWGAANYGYTF. Here the CDR3 DNA reads TGTGCCAGCAGTGTAATTTGGGGCGCAGCTAACTATGGCTACACCTTC.

V usage is TRBV5-6 and J usage is TRBJ2-3, with 8 nucleotides matching TRBD2. The length of the CDR3 is 17 residues. CDR1 is SGHDT and CDR2 is YYEEEE in the germline V gene. With 1 base clipped from V and 1 base from J, the junction kept 8 bases outside the gene matches. CDR3 protein: CASSLTSGECGTDTQYF. CDR3 bases: TGTGCCAGCAGCTTGACTAGCGGAGAGTGTGGCACAGATACGCAGTATTTT.

About this clonotype: A read error may account for a junction end that differs from germline. The V gene is TRBV24-1, the J gene TRBJ2-7, with 12 bases identical to TRBD1. Germline V gene lookup returns CDR1 KGHDR and CDR2 SFDVKD. This CDR3 is built from 15 residues. Written as DNA, the CDR3 is TGTGCCAGCAGTTCGCCGGGACAGGGGGCTTACGAGCAGTACTTC. It yields the protein CASSSPGQGAYEQYF.

This sequence joins TRBV27 and TRBJ1-5; TRBD1 agrees at 8 bases. The trim removed 6 bases at V and 2 bases at J, leaving 6 bases unmatched. Germline-derived CDR1 and CDR2 are MNHEY and SMNVEV (reference sequence). The CDR3 consists of 15 residues. The CDR3 is CASRRQGLGNQPQHF. The CDR3 DNA sequence: TGTGCCAGCAGACGACAGGGGTTAGGCAATCAGCCCCAGCATTTT.

This clonotype is medium-sized by share. This rearrangement joins TRBV10-3 to TRBJ2-2, with 11 nucleotides matching TRBD2. The V and J ends lost 3 bases and 4 bases, in that order; junction bases with no gene match: 4. Germline V CDR1 and CDR2: ENHRY, SYGVKD. The length of the CDR3 is 16 residues. Here the CDR3 DNA reads TGTGCCATCAGTGATGTAGCGGGAGGGGTCACCGGGGAGCTGTTTTTT. Translating gives CAISDVAGGVTGELFF.

Worth noting for this clonotype: No DNA is shown, since the ends of the CDR3 on it are uncertain; the CDR3 is the one TCRdb lists. The chain joins TRBV5-1 to TRBJ1-5; the table's D call TRBD1 went unverified against the DNA. Germline V CDR1 and CDR2: SGHRS, YFSETQ. 21 amino acids form the CDR3, both terminal residues included. CDR3 sequence: CASSQTGYSSYEQYFGQPQHF.

Within the sample, this clonotype is medium-sized. The chain couples TRBV25-1 to TRBJ1-5; D not resolved. Germline loops: CDR1 MGHDK, CDR2 SYGVNS. V was pared by 3 bases and J by 4 bases, with 13 bases between. The CDR3 totals 15 residues. CDR3 in amino acids: CASSDPSEPNQPQHF. Here the CDR3 DNA reads TGTGCCAGCAGTGACCCCTCGGAGCCTAATCAGCCCCAGCATTTT.

Many counts were recorded for this clonotype. The rearrangement links TRBV27 to TRBJ1-5, with a weak D call TRBD1 (5 bases). CDR1 and CDR2 (germline): MNHEY, SMNVEV (reference sequence). The V gene lost 2 bases and the J gene lost 3 bases, with 14 bases spanning the gap. The CDR3 runs 16 residues. In DNA, the CDR3 is TGTGCCAGCAGTTTACAGGCGGGGGTGACCAATCAGCCCCAGCATTTT. It encodes CASSLQAGVTNQPQHF.

This clonotype was recorded a few times. The chain uses TRBV24-1 and TRBJ1-1, with unresolved D. Per germline, CDR1 KGHDR and CDR2 SFDVKD. The CDR3 spans 13 residues. Trimming stripped 8 bases from V and 4 bases from J, with 13 bases between. The CDR3 region is CATTRRTGTEAFF. The CDR3, as DNA: TGTGCCACCACTAGAAGGACGGGCACTGAAGCTTTCTTT.

The genes are TRBV9 and TRBJ1-6; D not resolved. Trimming pared 0 bases from V and 0 bases from J, leaving 7 bases between. This CDR3 is built from 16 residues. CDR1 and CDR2 from the germline V gene are SGDLS and YYNGEE. The CDR3 coding sequence is TGTGCCAGCAGCGTAGGGTTGAGCTCCTATAATTCACCCCTCCACTTT. Encoded protein: CASSVGLSSYNSPLHF.